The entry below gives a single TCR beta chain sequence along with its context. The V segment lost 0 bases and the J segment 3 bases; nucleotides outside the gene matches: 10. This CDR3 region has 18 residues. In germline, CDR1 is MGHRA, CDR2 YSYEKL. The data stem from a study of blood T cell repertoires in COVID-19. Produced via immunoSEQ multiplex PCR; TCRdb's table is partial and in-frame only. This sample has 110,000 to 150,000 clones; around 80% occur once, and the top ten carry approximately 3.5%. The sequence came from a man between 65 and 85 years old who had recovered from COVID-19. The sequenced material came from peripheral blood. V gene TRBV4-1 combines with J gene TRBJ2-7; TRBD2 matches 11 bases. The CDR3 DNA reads TGCGCCAGCAGCCAAGATCGTACTAGCGGGGGACGTAGCTACGAGCAGTACTTC. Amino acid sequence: CASSQDRTSGGRSYEQYF.